Below are 11 T cell receptor beta chains sequenced from a single sample in a study of blood T cell repertoires in COVID-19. Only in-frame clones appear in the TCRdb table, and some are missing; sequencing was by immunoSEQ multiplex PCR. The table lists roughly 180,000 clones, roughly 80% of them singletons. The specimen was PBMCs or T cells enriched from blood (not recorded which). Source of these receptors: a man aged 50 to 60 who had recovered from COVID-19.

This clone has just a few counts. The rearrangement uses TRBV2 and TRBJ2-6; 10 bases are a match to TRBD1. Germline CDR1 and CDR2: SNHLY and FYNNEI. V shed 8 bases and J 2 bases; nucleotides not matched to a gene: 15. CDR3 size: 19 residues. CDR3 amino acids: CASWTRVGTGAPGANVLTF. In DNA, the CDR3 is TGTGCCAGCTGGACGAGGGTGGGGACAGGGGCCCCTGGGGCCAACGTCCTGACTTTC. The full variable domain, completed using reference TRBV2 and TRBJ2-6, is EPEVTQTPSHQVTQMGQEVILRCVPISNHLYFYWYRQILGQKVEFLVSFYNNEISEKSEIFDDQFSVERPDGSNFTLKIRSTKLEDSAMYFCASWTRVGTGAPGANVLTFGAGSRLTVL.

This rearrangement joins TRBV5-6 to TRBJ1-2; possibly TRBD1 for D (5 bases). CDR3 length equals 15 residues. V shed 1 base and J shed 2 bases, with 12 bases lying between them. CDR1 and CDR2 from the germline V gene are SGHDT and YYEEEE. The CDR3 bases are TGTGCCAGCAGCTTGACAGGAGATCAGAACTATGGCTACACCTTC. Translating it yields CASSLTGDQNYGYTF.

The genes are TRBV2 and TRBJ1-3; D remains unclear. V was pared by 8 bases and J by 4 bases, with 21 bases between. CDR1 SNHLY and CDR2 FYNNEI come from the germline V gene. The CDR3 loop spans 16 amino acids. CDR3 sequence reads: CASRRPGIVAGNTIYF. Here the CDR3 DNA reads TGTGCCAGCCGCCGGCCGGGGATTGTAGCAGGAAACACCATATATTTT.

V and J are TRBV28 and TRBJ1-4; no clear D. Germline values: CDR1 MDHEN, CDR2 SYDVKM. The V end lost 3 bases, the J end lost 4 bases, and 12 bases lay between the germline ends. CDR3 length: 15 amino acids. The CDR3 nucleotides are TGTGCCAGCAGTTTCCGGGGAGTCATTAATGAAAAACTGTTTTTT. As protein: CASSFRGVINEKLFF. The whole variable domain, remainder taken from reference TRBV28 and TRBJ1-4, is DVKVTQSSRYLVKRTGEKVFLECVQDMDHENMFWYRQDPGLGLRLIYFSYDVKMKEKGDIPEGYSVSREKKERFSLILESASTNQTSMYLCASSFRGVINEKLFFGSGTQLSVL.

The chain recombines TRBV6-2 or TRBV6-3 with TRBJ2-7; 7 nucleotides line up with TRBD1. The CDR3 covers 14 residues. In germline, CDR1 is MNHEY, CDR2 SVGEGT. Trimming at V came to 2 bases and at J to 3 bases, leaving 4 bases not matched to a gene. The CDR3 DNA reads TGTGCCAGCAGTTACAAGACAGGGCACTACGAGCAGTACTTC. It codes for CASSYKTGHYEQYF.

This clone was counted a single time. CDR3 loop: CASSASTGQGDQPQHF. The CDR3 nucleotides are TGTGCCAGCAGTGCTTCAACGGGACAGGGGGATCAGCCCCAGCATTTT. This chain connects TRBV6-1 to TRBJ1-5; TRBD1 agrees at 11 bases. The CDR3 consists of 16 residues. CDR1 is MNHNS and CDR2 is SASEGT in the germline V gene. V shed 4 bases, J shed 5 bases, and the junction held 7 bases outside the gene matches.

This clone has just one count. The chain combines TRBV28 with TRBJ1-1; 7 bases agree with TRBD1. V lost 10 bases, J lost 6 bases, and 14 bases stayed unmatched. The V gene's germline CDR1 is MDHEN and CDR2 SYDVKM. This CDR3 has 14 residues. The CDR3 sequence is CAIDTGTEFSEAFF. Written as DNA, the CDR3 is TGTGCCATCGACACCGGGACAGAATTTTCTGAAGCTTTCTTT.

CDR3 DNA sequence: TGCGCCAGCAGCTTGGCCCGGGGGGTGACTGAAGCTTTCTTT. Its protein is CASSLARGVTEAFF. The V call is TRBV5-1, the J call TRBJ1-1, with D maybe TRBD1 (5 bases). Germline CDR1 and CDR2: SGHRS and YFSETQ. V was trimmed by 0 bases and J by 5 bases, leaving 11 bases between them. The CDR3 is 14 residues long.

The chain has TRBV29-1 and TRBJ2-5; D perhaps matches TRBD1 (6 bases). Looked up from germline, CDR1 is SQVTM and CDR2 is ANQGSEA. V lost 7 bases to trimming and J lost 1 base, with 10 bases between them. This CDR3 is 12 amino acids long. In DNA form, the CDR3 reads TGCAGCGCTGGACAGACCCAAGAGACCCAGTACTTC. Translating it yields CSAGQTQETQYF.

This rearrangement joins TRBV6-4 to TRBJ2-2; 9 bases are a match to TRBD2. The germline gives CDR1 MRHNA, CDR2 SNTAGT. The CDR3 consists of 16 residues. The junction had 5 bases not matched to a gene; V was cut back by 0 bases and J by 6 bases. For the CDR3, the DNA is TGTGCCAGCAGTGACTCGCGGGAGGGCCACTCCGGGGAGCTGTTTTTT. This gives the protein CASSDSREGHSGELFF.

This clone came up once. The V call is TRBV5-4, the J call TRBJ2-7; D unclear. The CDR3 runs 13 residues. Per germline, CDR1 SGHNT and CDR2 YYREEE (reference sequence). Trimming removed 0 bases at V and 3 bases at J, with 7 bases between. The CDR3 spells CASSLGRNYEQYF. DNA of the CDR3: TGTGCCAGCAGCTTGGGCAGGAACTACGAGCAGTACTTC.